What follows is one T cell receptor (beta chain) and its context. Study processing details: Reference gene primer amplification yielded estimated nucleated cell counts. Generated by immunoSEQ multiplex PCR, the TCRdb table keeps only in-frame clones and is missing some. That table furnishes V, J and clone size, whereas the DNA furnished D and trimming. Of roughly 220,000 clones in the sample, under 90% were seen once. This sample was taken from a study of blood T cell repertoires in COVID-19. In the study overall: Material from acute and convalescent COVID-19 was sourced from the United States, Italy and Spain. In each case, the material was cDNA or gDNA derived from T cells, B-cell-depleted T cells, or PBMCs.

CDR3 length: 10 residues. CDR1 is MGHDK and CDR2 is SYGVNS in the germline V gene. Trimming left V 8 bases short and J 7 bases short, with 8 bases between. V usage is TRBV25-1 and J usage is TRBJ2-5; no reliable D call. The sequence was obtained from a man aged 25 to 45 with active or convalescent COVID-19. The sequenced sample was peripheral blood. CDR3 loop: CASGRGTQYF. The CDR3 bases are TGTGCCAGCGGTAGAGGGACCCAGTACTTC.